Detailed here is one T cell receptor beta chain. What it binds is not known. The data were taken from a study of cytomegalovirus exposure and HLA in healthy donors. Findings and caveats of the study: Researchers catalogued approximately 170 TCR beta chains as cytomegalovirus-associated. Using a false discovery rate of 0.05, a later analysis showed that approximately 17,000 TCR beta sequences were associated with HLA alleles. About 87% or about 30% of the time was how often most TCR beta V segments were productive, according to an earlier analysis.

Use of 60 Vbeta and 13 Jbeta primers characterized the PCR. Clones were read by immunoSEQ multiplex PCR, and TCRdb kept only the in-frame ones, dropping some. The data show 80,000 or so clones, with approximately 78% seen just once and 4.5% held by the top ten. Sequencing was performed on PBMCs. The clonotype comes from a man aged 35 to 55 in good health and CMV-seronegative.

In nucleotides, the CDR3 is TGTGCCAGCAGCGCCGGACAGGGCGTAAATGGCTACACCTTC. Translating it yields CASSAGQGVNGYTF. This chain links TRBV9 with TRBJ1-2, with TRBD1 matching over 8 bases. This CDR3 has 14 amino acids. With V trimmed by 3 bases and J by 6 bases, 7 bases remained unmatched. The germline V gene encodes CDR1 SGDLS and CDR2 YYNGEE. The full variable domain, rest sourced from reference TRBV9 and TRBJ1-2, is DSGVTQTPKHLITATGQRVTLRCSPRSGDLSVYWYQQSLDQGLQFLIQYYNGEERAKGNILERFSAQQFPDLHSELNLSSLELGDSALYFCASSAGQGVNGYTFGSGTRLTVV.